The 20 T cell receptor beta chains reported below all come from one sample, sequenced in a study of long-term antiretroviral therapy in people with HIV. The immunoSEQ assay was v3.0, run at survey level. This table comes from immunoSEQ multiplex PCR, and its TCRdb copy is limited to in-frame clones, with some not included. The table has roughly 20,000 clones, more than 75% seen once. The source material was unsorted PBMCs, sampled 2.3 years after starting antiretroviral therapy. The receptors were gathered from a man in his 60s with HIV.

The V call is TRBV28, the J call TRBJ1-2; the D gene is possibly TRBD1 (5 bases). There are 15 residues in the CDR3. Trimming pared 5 bases from V and 4 bases from J, leaving 17 bases between. Germline CDR1 MDHEN, CDR2 SYDVKM. The CDR3 loop reads CASSLGRRGVYGYTF. The CDR3 region has the DNA TGTGCCAGCAGTCTCGGTCGTAGGGGTGTCTATGGCTACACCTTC.

The chain has TRBV4-2 and TRBJ1-2; D possibly corresponds to TRBD1 (5 bases). Per the germline V gene, CDR1 is LGHNA and CDR2 is YNFKEQ. V was pared by 0 bases and J by 1 base, with 9 bases between. The CDR3 sequence is 15 residues long. In nucleotides, the CDR3 is TGTGCCAGCAGCCAAGATGGGGCCGATAACTATGGCTACACCTTC. Encoded protein: CASSQDGADNYGYTF.

The chain is built from TRBV7-9 and TRBJ2-1, with no clear D. Per germline, CDR1 SEHNR and CDR2 FQNEAQ (reference sequence). The CDR3 has 14 amino acids. Trimming left V 1 base short and J 8 bases short, with 12 bases between. The CDR3: CASSLGSFFYEQFF. DNA for the CDR3: TGTGCCAGCAGCTTAGGCTCTTTCTTCTATGAGCAGTTCTTC.

This clone was found a few times. This chain connects TRBV11-1 to TRBJ1-2, with a tentative D call TRBD1 (5 bases). Trimming cost V 4 bases and J 4 bases, with 7 bases left between them. The CDR3 extends over 12 amino acids. The V gene's germline CDR1 is SGHAT and CDR2 FQDESV (reference sequence). As DNA, the CDR3 is TGTGCCAGCAGCTGGGACGGCTATGGCTACACCTTC. Its translation: CASSWDGYGYTF.

The CDR3 coding sequence is TGTGCCAGCAGCTTAGCGGGTCGGGACTCGCAGTTCTTC. Amino acids: CASSLAGRDSQFF. The V call is TRBV7-2, the J call TRBJ2-1; TRBD2 is a possible D gene (6 bases). V lost 0 bases and J lost 12, with 12 bases in between. The CDR3 has 13 residues. Germline V gives CDR1 SGHTA, CDR2 FQGNSA.

The chain has TRBV4-1 and TRBJ2-5; 7 bases are a match to TRBD1. This CDR3 has 16 residues. Germline lookup yields CDR1 MGHRA and CDR2 YSYEKL. The V segment lost 0 bases and the J segment 1 base; nucleotides outside the gene matches: 5. CDR3 DNA sequence: TGCGCCAGCAGCCAAGATCGAGGGGGCCTCCAAGAGACCCAGTACTTC. It encodes CASSQDRGGLQETQYF.

V and J are TRBV18 and TRBJ2-3, with 9 bases fitting TRBD1. V was clipped by 8 bases and J by 2 bases; unmatched bases: 8. The germline V gene encodes CDR1 KGHSH and CDR2 LQKENI. The CDR3 has 15 residues. CDR3 in DNA: TGTGCCAGCCCAGACGACAGGGGGGACACAGATACGCAGTATTTT. Protein: CASPDDRGDTDTQYF.

In DNA, the CDR3 is TGTGCCAGCAGTTTATCGCCGGCTCAGTCAGGCTTGGATGAAAAACTGTTTTTT. This codes for CASSLSPAQSGLDEKLFF. This chain joins TRBV27 and TRBJ1-4; D unclear. This CDR3 region has 18 residues. CDR1 and CDR2 from the germline V gene are MNHEY and SMNVEV (reference sequence). V lost 0 bases, J lost 6 bases, and 20 bases lay in between. Variable domain in full (rest from reference TRBV27 and TRBJ1-4): EAQVTQNPRYLITVTGKKLTVTCSQNMNHEYMSWYRQDPGLGLRQIYYSMNVEVTDKGDVPEGYKVSRKEKRNFPLILESPSPNQTSLYFCASSLSPAQSGLDEKLFFGSGTQLSVL.

The CDR3 spells CAWRSHNYGYTF. CDR3 DNA sequence: TGTGCCTGGAGAAGCCACAACTATGGCTACACCTTC. This chain links TRBV30 with TRBJ1-2; D not certain. The CDR3 spans 12 residues. The germline V gene has CDR1 GTSNPN and CDR2 SVGIG (reference sequence). Trimming took off 3 bases at V and 2 bases at J, with 7 bases between the two ends.

This clone was seen once. V usage is TRBV2 and J usage is TRBJ2-3, with 7 nucleotides matching TRBD2. CDR1 is SNHLY and CDR2 is FYNNEI in the germline V gene. The junction had 9 bases not matched to a gene; V was cut back by 2 bases and J by 4 bases. This CDR3 spans 16 amino acids. CDR3 coding DNA: TGTGCCAGCAGTGAAAGGGAGACTAGCTACTCAGATACGCAGTATTTT. Protein: CASSERETSYSDTQYF. The full variable domain, completed using reference TRBV2 and TRBJ2-3, is EPEVTQTPSHQVTQMGQEVILRCVPISNHLYFYWYRQILGQKVEFLVSFYNNEISEKSEIFDDQFSVERPDGSNFTLKIRSTKLEDSAMYFCASSERETSYSDTQYFGPGTRLTVL.

In this sample, this clone turned up once. The chain couples TRBV15 to TRBJ2-2; 10 nucleotides align to TRBD1. This CDR3 is built from 16 residues. Germline trimming cut 9 bases from V and 4 bases from J; bases unmatched to any gene: 11. Per germline, CDR1 LNHNV and CDR2 YYDKDF (reference sequence). The CDR3 sequence is CATSLTGGGGTGELFF. The CDR3 nucleotides are TGTGCCACTTCGCTGACAGGGGGCGGGGGCACCGGGGAGCTGTTTTTT.

This clone has a single count. This chain uses TRBV30 with TRBJ2-7; 8 bases align to TRBD1. The CDR3 has 13 amino acids. Germline V CDR1 and CDR2: GTSNPN, SVGIG (reference sequence). Losses at the gene ends were 3 bases for V and 5 bases for J; bases not matched to a gene: 6. The CDR3 protein is CAWRGTGYNEQYF. The CDR3 coding sequence is TGTGCCTGGAGGGGGACAGGTTATAACGAGCAGTACTTC.

By share of the sample, this clone is medium-sized. V is TRBV29-1 and J is TRBJ2-7, with 10 bases fitting TRBD1. The V and J ends lost 6 bases and 6 bases, in that order; junction bases with no gene match: 5. CDR3 size: 12 residues. Germline lookup yields CDR1 SQVTM and CDR2 ANQGSEA. For the CDR3, the DNA is TGCAGCGTGAGACAGGGGGCTAGCGAGCAGTACTTC. This gives the protein CSVRQGASEQYF.

V usage is TRBV9 and J usage is TRBJ2-2; 8 positions agree with TRBD1. Germline values: CDR1 SGDLS, CDR2 YYNGEE. This CDR3 has 14 residues. Unmatched junction bases numbered 5, after V lost 5 bases and J lost 5 bases. The CDR3 sequence is CASRWTGYTGELFF. As DNA, the CDR3 is TGTGCCAGCAGATGGACAGGGTATACCGGGGAGCTGTTTTTT. The whole variable domain, remainder taken from reference TRBV9 and TRBJ2-2, is DSGVTQTPKHLITATGQRVTLRCSPRSGDLSVYWYQQSLDQGLQFLIQYYNGEERAKGNILERFSAQQFPDLHSELNLSSLELGDSALYFCASRWTGYTGELFFGEGSRLTVL.

The V call is TRBV5-1, the J call TRBJ2-3, with D possibly matching TRBD1 (6 bases). Germline V lookup: CDR1 SGHRS, CDR2 YFSETQ. This CDR3 comprises 14 residues. Trimming stripped 4 bases from V and 2 bases from J, with 11 bases between. In DNA form, the CDR3 reads TGCGCCAGCAGCCCGGCAGGGGCCACAGATACGCAGTATTTT. Translation gives CASSPAGATDTQYF.

This clone showed up just once. The rearrangement uses TRBV30 and TRBJ1-1, with 7 bases lining up with TRBD1. There are 14 residues in the CDR3. The V gene's germline CDR1 is GTSNPN and CDR2 SVGIG (reference sequence). J lost 5 bases, V lost 0 bases, and 6 bases had no gene match. Written as DNA, the CDR3 is TGTGCCTGGAGTGTGGGAATCAGGGGGACTGAAGCTTTCTTT. It is translated as CAWSVGIRGTEAFF.

This clone appeared once. The chain combines TRBV6-5 with TRBJ1-2; D remains ambiguous. Germline values: CDR1 MNHEY, CDR2 SVGAGI. The CDR3 is 15 residues long. V was clipped by 2 bases and J by 1 base, with 11 bases between them. DNA for the CDR3: TGTGCCAGCAGTTACACTGGCGGACTTAACTATGGCTACACCTTC. Protein sequence: CASSYTGGLNYGYTF.

The chain couples TRBV10-3 to TRBJ2-7; 8 bases are shared with TRBD1. V lost 0 bases, J lost 5 bases, and 9 bases stayed unmatched. From germline, CDR1 is ENHRY and CDR2 SYGVKD. CDR3 length: 16 residues. The DNA for the CDR3 is TGTGCCATCAGTGAGTCAAGTGGACAGGGCCAGGACGAGCAGTACTTC. Translated: CAISESSGQGQDEQYF.

The chain uses TRBV19 and TRBJ2-2, with 9 bases lining up with TRBD1. Unmatched junction bases numbered 12, after V lost 4 bases and J lost 6 bases. From germline, CDR1 is LNHDA and CDR2 SQIVND (reference sequence). This CDR3 is built from 17 residues. DNA for the CDR3: TGTGCCAGTAGTAGGGACAGACAGGGGGAGGAGTCCGGGGAGCTGTTTTTT. It specifies CASSRDRQGEESGELFF.

The chain combines TRBV5-4 with TRBJ1-1; D is possibly TRBD1 (6 bases). In germline, CDR1 is SGHNT, CDR2 YYREEE (reference sequence). Trimming pared 3 bases from V and 0 bases from J, leaving 12 bases between. The CDR3 extends over 15 amino acids. CDR3 sequence: CASSSGTQMNTEAFF. The CDR3 DNA reads TGTGCCAGCAGCTCCGGGACACAAATGAACACTGAAGCTTTCTTT. Using reference TRBV5-4 and TRBJ1-1 for the parts outside the CDR3, the full variable domain is ETGVTQSPTHLIKTRGQQVTLRCSSQSGHNTVSWYQQALGQGPQFIFQYYREEENGRGNFPPRFSGLQFPNYSSELNVNALELDDSALYLCASSSGTQMNTEAFFGQGTRLTVV.